This TCR beta chain was documented in a study of blood T cell repertoires in COVID-19. About the study: The study drew acute and convalescent COVID-19 samples from the United States, Italy and Spain.

In the original processing: Estimation of nucleated cell counts was performed using reference gene primer amplification. Only in-frame clones appear in the TCRdb table, and some are missing; sequencing was by immunoSEQ multiplex PCR. The V and J calls and the clone size are those of that table, but D and trimming were determined from the DNA. The sample comprises around 320,000 clones, around nine tenths of which are singletons, and around 4.2% rests with the top ten. The CDR3 spans 18 residues. V lost 6 bases to trimming and J lost 4 bases; unmatched junction nucleotides: 12. From germline, CDR1 is PRHDT and CDR2 FYEKMQ (reference sequence). Donors were grouped by their self-reported clinical history.

The chain combines TRBV13 with TRBJ2-6; TRBD2 matches 10 bases. The receptor was derived from a woman aged 25 to 39 who had been exposed to COVID-19. The sequencing sample was made of PBMCs or T cells enriched from blood (not recorded which). The CDR3 region is CASSRWAAGGPGANVLTF. The CDR3 DNA follows: TGTGCCAGCAGTCGATGGGCAGCGGGGGGGCCCGGGGCCAACGTCCTGACTTTC.